Listed below are T cell receptor beta chains from one sample, sequenced in a study of T cell responses to AZD1222 COVID-19 vaccine. Sequencing was performed with immunoSEQ multiplex PCR; in TCRdb, only in-frame clones are kept and a portion is missing. The repertoire holds about 190,000 clones, with 87% as singletons. The material sequenced was peripheral blood, taken on day 0 of MenACWY control vaccination. The source is an adult in good health. Each CDR3 is given with its conserved first and last residue. D genes are given only for firm matches. Expanded clones are given a class, and other clones once, few, many or no size at all.

v_gene	abundance	d_gene	j_gene	CDR3aa	CDR3nt
TRBV28	NA	TRBD1	TRBJ2-3	CASSPSDRGADTQYF	TGTGCCAGCAGTCCCTCGGACAGGGGGGCAGATACGCAGTATTTT
TRBV28	NA	NA	TRBJ1-2	CASSLVRGSNFGYTF	TGTGCCAGCAGTTTAGTCAGGGGATCAAACTTCGGCTACACCTTC
TRBV5-1	NA	NA	TRBJ2-2	CASRPASWGGSDTGELFF	TGCGCCAGCCGACCCGCCTCATGGGGAGGATCTGACACCGGGGAGCTGTTTTTT
TRBV28	NA	TRBD2	TRBJ2-1	CASSQRTSGGYEQFF	TGTGCCAGCAGTCAAAGGACTAGCGGGGGTTATGAGCAGTTCTTC
TRBV28	NA	NA	TRBJ1-1	CASSEGTEAFF	TGTGCCAGCTCGGAGGGGACTGAAGCTTTCTTT
TRBV7-2	NA	NA	TRBJ1-2	CASSLAGWDGYTF	TGTGCCAGCAGCTTAGCAGGGTGGGATGGCTACACCTTT
TRBV2	NA	TRBD1	TRBJ1-3	CASTLTGLSGNTIYF	TGTGCCAGCACCCTGACAGGGTTGAGCGGAAACACCATATATTTT
TRBV28	NA	NA	TRBJ1-2	CATTVNYGYTF	TGTGCCACCACAGTTAACTATGGCTACACCTTC
TRBV5-4	NA	TRBD2	TRBJ2-1	CASSLPGRQFLNYNEQFF	TGTGCCAGCAGCTTGCCCGGGAGGCAGTTTTTGAATTACAATGAGCAGTTCTTC
TRBV9	NA	NA	TRBJ2-3	CASSSNTDTQYF	TGTGCCAGCAGCTCGAACACAGATACGCAGTATTTT
TRBV19	NA	TRBD1	TRBJ2-7	CASSIKWTGSREQYF	TGTGCCAGTAGTATAAAATGGACAGGGTCAAGGGAGCAGTACTTC
TRBV6-1	NA	NA	TRBJ2-4	CASSEGVSIQYF	TGTGCCAGCAGTGAAGGGGTGTCAATTCAGTACTTC
TRBV19	NA	NA	TRBJ1-6	CASSPFMTESRGNSPLHF	TGTGCCAGTAGTCCCTTCATGACAGAAAGCAGGGGTAATTCACCCCTCCACTTT
TRBV7-9	NA	NA	TRBJ2-1	CASGAIAYNEQFF	TGTGCCAGCGGAGCTATCGCCTACAATGAGCAGTTCTTC
TRBV19	NA	NA	TRBJ1-2	CASTKLDGRVTF	TGTGCCAGTACCAAACTCGACGGTAGAGTCACCTTC
TRBV6-5	NA	NA	TRBJ2-7	CASRRLGQRFYEQYF	TGTGCCAGCAGACGCCTCGGACAGCGGTTCTACGAGCAGTACTTC
TRBV24-1	NA	TRBD2	TRBJ2-3	CATSDPGGLGTDTQYF	TGTGCCACCAGTGATCCTGGAGGACTAGGCACAGATACGCAGTATTTT
TRBV29-1	NA	NA	TRBJ1-5	CSVGEDGNQPQHF	TGCAGCGTTGGGGAGGATGGCAATCAGCCCCAGCATTTT
TRBV6-5	NA	TRBD2	TRBJ2-7	CASTAGGMGEQYF	TGTGCCAGCACAGCGGGGGGAATGGGGGAGCAGTACTTC
TRBV12-3/TRBV12-4	NA	NA	TRBJ2-3	CASSPTSTDTQYF	TGTGCCAGCAGTCCGACCTCCACAGATACGCAGTATTTT
TRBV28	NA	TRBD2	TRBJ2-3	CASSLGLAGETDTQYF	TGTGCCAGCAGCCTCGGACTAGCGGGAGAGACAGATACGCAGTATTTT
TRBV7-9	NA	TRBD2	TRBJ2-7	CASSPSGRNSYEQYF	TGTGCCAGCAGCCCAAGCGGGAGGAACTCCTACGAGCAGTACTTC
TRBV27	NA	NA	TRBJ2-5	CASSYGNSETQYF	TGTGCCAGCAGTTACGGAAATTCGGAGACCCAGTACTTC
TRBV6-4	NA	TRBD2	TRBJ2-7	CASSDRLAGVDEQYF	TGTGCCAGCAGTGACCGACTAGCGGGAGTCGACGAGCAGTACTTC
TRBV2	NA	NA	TRBJ1-3	CASSEVGPTGNTIYF	TGTGCCAGCAGTGAAGTAGGGCCGACTGGAAACACCATATATTTT
TRBV6-6	NA	TRBD2	TRBJ2-4	CASSRGGAGGNQNIQYF	TGTGCCAGCAGTCGGGGTGGAGCGGGAGGAAACCAAAACATTCAGTACTTC
TRBV6-2/TRBV6-3	NA	NA	TRBJ2-7	CASSKGLTTYEQYF	TGTGCCAGCAGTAAGGGACTGACCACCTACGAGCAGTACTTC
TRBV5-4	NA	NA	TRBJ1-4	CASSLAGGGRGGEKLFF	TGTGCCAGCAGCTTGGCTGGGGGGGGACGGGGAGGTGAAAAACTGTTTTTT
TRBV28	NA	NA	TRBJ2-5	CASSPMLDTSLGETQYF	TGTGCCAGCAGTCCTATGCTTGACACATCCCTAGGGGAGACCCAGTACTTC
TRBV2	NA	TRBD1	TRBJ1-6	CASSAGQGEVSPLHF	TGTGCCAGCAGTGCGGGACAGGGGGAGGTGTCACCCCTCCACTTT
TRBV9	NA	NA	TRBJ1-4	CASSVGGAATNEKLFF	TGTGCCAGCAGCGTAGGAGGGGCCGCAACTAATGAAAAACTGTTTTTT
TRBV28	NA	NA	TRBJ1-5	CASSLHGVQPQHF	TGTGCCAGCAGTTTACATGGGGTACAGCCCCAGCATTTT
TRBV28	NA	NA	TRBJ2-7	CASSLLKSYEQYF	TGTGCCAGCAGTTTATTAAAATCCTACGAGCAGTACTTC
TRBV15	NA	NA	TRBJ2-2	CATSRDAGWTGELFF	TGTGCCACCAGCAGAGATGCGGGGTGGACCGGGGAGCTGTTTTTT
TRBV4-3	NA	TRBD2	TRBJ2-1	CASSQDASGGVQFF	TGCGCCAGCAGCCAAGATGCTAGCGGGGGGGTGCAGTTCTTC
TRBV29-1	NA	TRBD1	TRBJ2-4	CSVRPGQAQNIQYF	TGCAGCGTACGACCGGGACAGGCTCAAAACATTCAGTACTTC
TRBV2	NA	TRBD2	TRBJ2-7	CASHGAGGSSYEQYF	TGTGCCAGCCATGGGGCGGGAGGGAGCTCCTACGAGCAGTACTTC
TRBV5-1	NA	TRBD2	TRBJ2-7	CASRGPPGTSGSYEQYF	TGCGCCAGCCGGGGGCCCCCGGGGACTAGCGGGTCTTACGAGCAGTACTTC
TRBV7-8	few	NA	TRBJ1-1	CASSLQLRATEAFF	TGTGCCAGCAGCTTACAGCTTCGGGCCACTGAAGCTTTCTTT
TRBV7-6	NA	TRBD1	TRBJ2-7	CASSPGTGDLYEQYF	TGTGCCAGCAGCCCAGGGACAGGGGACCTCTACGAGCAGTACTTC
TRBV20-1	once	NA	TRBJ2-1	CSASEGGPGDEQFF	TGCAGTGCTAGTGAGGGGGGGCCAGGTGATGAGCAGTTCTTC
TRBV27	NA	TRBD2	TRBJ2-7	CASPGGNEQYF	TGTGCCAGCCCCGGGGGGAACGAGCAGTACTTC
TRBV7-2	NA	TRBD2	TRBJ2-7	CASSRGTSNYEQYF	TGTGCCAGCAGCCGTGGGACTAGTAACTACGAGCAGTACTTC
TRBV15	NA	TRBD2	TRBJ2-3	CATSREAGLAGPTDTQYF	TGTGCCACCAGCAGAGAAGCGGGACTAGCGGGGCCCACAGATACGCAGTATTTT
TRBV5-6	NA	TRBD1	TRBJ1-5	CASSRTGGLQPQHF	TGTGCCAGCAGCCGGACAGGGGGCCTGCAGCCCCAGCATTTT
TRBV6-2/TRBV6-3	NA	NA	TRBJ1-3	CASSYAGTGNTIYF	TGTGCCAGCAGTTACGCCGGGACTGGAAACACCATATATTTT
TRBV6-2/TRBV6-3	NA	NA	TRBJ2-7	CASSYSGVKYF	TGTGCCAGCAGTTATTCTGGGGTGAAGTACTTC
TRBV20-1	NA	TRBD1	TRBJ1-4	CSASRGRGNEKLFF	TGCAGTGCTAGTAGGGGCAGGGGGAATGAAAAACTGTTTTTT
TRBV6-1	NA	TRBD1	TRBJ1-5	CASSDQDRANQPQHF	TGTGCCAGCAGTGATCAGGACAGGGCCAATCAGCCCCAGCATTTT
TRBV6-6	NA	TRBD2	TRBJ2-7	CASRFSGSKIYEQYF	TGTGCCAGCAGATTCAGCGGGAGTAAAATCTACGAGCAGTACTTC
TRBV27	once	TRBD1	TRBJ1-2	CASSTGLDGYTF	TGTGCCAGTTCGACAGGGTTAGATGGCTACACCTTC
TRBV28	NA	TRBD2	TRBJ2-7	CASSLGLAGSYEQYF	TGTGCCAGCAGTCTCGGACTAGCGGGCTCCTACGAGCAGTACTTC
TRBV5-1	NA	NA	TRBJ1-1	CASSSQALEAFF	TGCGCCAGCAGCTCGCAGGCCTTAGAAGCTTTCTTT
TRBV27	NA	NA	TRBJ1-1	CASSLRGQPEAFF	TGTGCCAGCAGTTTACGCGGACAGCCTGAAGCTTTCTTT
TRBV11-1	NA	NA	TRBJ2-3	CASSLAGSTDTQYF	TGTGCCAGCAGCTTAGCGGGCAGCACAGATACGCAGTATTTT
TRBV19	NA	TRBD1	TRBJ1-5	CASSIEWRGLNQPQHF	TGTGCCAGTAGTATAGAGTGGAGGGGGCTGAATCAGCCCCAGCATTTT
TRBV25-1	NA	NA	TRBJ1-3	CASSEWSTGVSGNTIYF	TGTGCCAGCAGTGAATGGTCGACAGGCGTCTCTGGAAACACCATATATTTT
TRBV19	NA	TRBD1	TRBJ2-7	CASSSTGGREQYF	TGTGCCAGTAGTTCGACAGGGGGGCGCGAGCAGTACTTC
TRBV5-6	NA	NA	TRBJ1-4	CASTGTDATNEKLFF	TGTGCCAGCACCGGGACGGATGCAACTAATGAAAAACTGTTTTTT
TRBV15	NA	NA	TRBJ2-2	CATSREGRYTGELFF	TGTGCCACCAGCAGAGAGGGCCGGTACACCGGGGAGCTGTTTTTT